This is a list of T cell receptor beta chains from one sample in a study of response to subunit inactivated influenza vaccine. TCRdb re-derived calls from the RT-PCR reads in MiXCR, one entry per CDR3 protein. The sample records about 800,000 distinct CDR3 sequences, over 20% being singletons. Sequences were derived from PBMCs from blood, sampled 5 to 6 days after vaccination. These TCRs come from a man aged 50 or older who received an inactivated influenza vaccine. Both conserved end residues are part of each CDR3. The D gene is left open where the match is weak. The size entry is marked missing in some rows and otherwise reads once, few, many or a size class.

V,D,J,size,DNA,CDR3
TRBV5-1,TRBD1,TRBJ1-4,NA,TGCGCCAGCAGCTTCGGACAGGGCCGCGAAAAACTGTTTTTT,CASSFGQGREKLFF
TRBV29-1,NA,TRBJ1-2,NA,TGCAGCGCCCCGGGTCCTAGGTGGGCTGGCTACACCTTC,CSAPGPRWAGYTF
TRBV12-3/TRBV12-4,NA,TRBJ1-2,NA,TGTGCCAGCAGTTTAGAGGGAGACAGTTTATGGGGTGGCTACACCTTC,CASSLEGDSLWGGYTF
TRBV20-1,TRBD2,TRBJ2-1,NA,TGCAGTGCAGCAGGACTAGCGGGAACCAATGAGCAGTTCTTC,CSAAGLAGTNEQFF
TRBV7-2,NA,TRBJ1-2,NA,TGTGCCAGCAGCTTATGGTCTTCGCCGGACTATGGCTACACCTTC,CASSLWSSPDYGYTF
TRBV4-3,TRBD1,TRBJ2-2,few,TGCGCCAGCAGCTGGGGACAGGGGGAAAACACCGGGGAGCTGTTTTTT,CASSWGQGENTGELFF
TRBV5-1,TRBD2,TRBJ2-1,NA,TGCGCCAGCAGCTTGGCCCTAGCGGGAGGGTTAAATGAGCAGTTCTTC,CASSLALAGGLNEQFF
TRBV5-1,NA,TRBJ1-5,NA,TGCGCCAGCAGCCCAGGGACAAACCATCAGCCCCAGCATTTT,CASSPGTNHQPQHF
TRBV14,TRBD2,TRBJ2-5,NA,TGTGCCAGCAGCCAAGATCGTGCAGTTTCGGGAGGGACCCAGTACTTC,CASSQDRAVSGGTQYF
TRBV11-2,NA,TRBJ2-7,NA,TGTGCCAGCAGCTCCAACAGGGTTCGCTACGAGCAGTACTTC,CASSSNRVRYEQYF
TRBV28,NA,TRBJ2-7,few,TGTGCCAGCAGACGACCCCGTGCAGGGTTGAACGAGCAGTACTTC,CASRRPRAGLNEQYF
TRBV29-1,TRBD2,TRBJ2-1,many,TGCAGCGTTGAAGGGACTAGCGGTAACAATGAGCAGTTCTTC,CSVEGTSGNNEQFF
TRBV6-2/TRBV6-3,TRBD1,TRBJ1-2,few,TGTGCCAGCAGCGGACAGGGTGATGGCTACACCTTC,CASSGQGDGYTF
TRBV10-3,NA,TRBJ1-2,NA,TGTGCCATCAGTGAATTTTCGGGGGGCTATGGCTACACCTTC,CAISEFSGGYGYTF
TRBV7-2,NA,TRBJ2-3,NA,TGTGCCAGCAGCTTAGGGTTGTACAGGGTACAAAGAGATACGCAGTATTTT,CASSLGLYRVQRDTQYF
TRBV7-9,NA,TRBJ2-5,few,TGTGCCAGCAGCGCGCCCCGGGGAGAGACCCAGTACTTC,CASSAPRGETQYF
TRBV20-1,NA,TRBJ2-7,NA,TGCAGTGCTAGTGGGGGCTACGGCCCCCTCTACGAGCAGTACTTC,CSASGGYGPLYEQYF
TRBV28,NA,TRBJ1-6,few,TGTGCCAGCAGACGCCCCCGGGGGCCCCTCCACTTT,CASRRPRGPLHF
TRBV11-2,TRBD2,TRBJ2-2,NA,TGTGCCAGCAGCTTAGTCCTAGCGGGAGGCGGGAACACCGGGGAGCTGTTTTTT,CASSLVLAGGGNTGELFF
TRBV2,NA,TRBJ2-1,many,TGTGCCAGCCGGAAGAGGGATAGCTCCTACAATGAGCAGTTCTTC,CASRKRDSSYNEQFF
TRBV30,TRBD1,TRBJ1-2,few,TGTGCCTGGACCCCTATTGGTACAGGGGTTGGCTACACCTTC,CAWTPIGTGVGYTF
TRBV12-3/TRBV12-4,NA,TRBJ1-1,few,TGTGCCAGCAGCCGGACATTAGAAGCTTTCTTT,CASSRTLEAFF
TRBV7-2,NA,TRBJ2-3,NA,TGTGCCAGCAGCTCGACCCGACTAGATACTAGCACAGATACGCAGTATTTT,CASSSTRLDTSTDTQYF
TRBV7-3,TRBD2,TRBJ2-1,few,TGTGCCAGCAGCTTAACCCCGACTAGCGGGAGCTACAATGAGCAGTTCTTC,CASSLTPTSGSYNEQFF
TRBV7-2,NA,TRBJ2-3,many,TGTGCCAGCAGCCCCCGGGGAGGCACAGATACGCAGTATTTT,CASSPRGGTDTQYF
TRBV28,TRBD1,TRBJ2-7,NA,TGTGCCAGCAGCAAACCGTCTCCCGGGACAGGGTTGTACTTC,CASSKPSPGTGLYF
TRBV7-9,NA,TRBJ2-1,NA,TGTGCCAGCAGTCCCGGGACTTCCCCCAATGAGCAGTTCTTC,CASSPGTSPNEQFF
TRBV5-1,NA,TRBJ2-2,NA,TGCGCCAGCAGCTTTTATTGGACGGAGAACACCGGGGAGCTGTTTTTT,CASSFYWTENTGELFF
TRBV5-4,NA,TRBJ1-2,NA,TGTGCCAGCAGTTATGGGACGTCTAACTATGGCTACACCTTC,CASSYGTSNYGYTF